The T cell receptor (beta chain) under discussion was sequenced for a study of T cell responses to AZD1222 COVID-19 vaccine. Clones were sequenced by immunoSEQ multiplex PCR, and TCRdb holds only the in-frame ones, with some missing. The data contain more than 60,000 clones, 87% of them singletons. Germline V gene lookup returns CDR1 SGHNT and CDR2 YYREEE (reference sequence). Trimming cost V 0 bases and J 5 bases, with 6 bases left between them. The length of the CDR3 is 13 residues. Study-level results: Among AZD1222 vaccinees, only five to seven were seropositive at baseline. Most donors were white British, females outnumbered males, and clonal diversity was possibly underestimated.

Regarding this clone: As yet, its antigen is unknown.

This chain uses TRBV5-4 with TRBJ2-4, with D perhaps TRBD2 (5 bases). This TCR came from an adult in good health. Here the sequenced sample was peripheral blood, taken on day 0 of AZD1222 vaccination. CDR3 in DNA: TGTGCCAGCAGCTTGGTCGGGGAAAACATTCAGTACTTC. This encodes CASSLVGENIQYF.